A single sample is the source of the 24 T cell receptor beta chains below, sequenced in a study of T cells in Graves' hyperthyroidism and ophthalmopathy. Researchers amplified the TCR beta CDR3 regions from RNA transcripts. The HTBI primer set was used in a first-round RT-PCR of the TCR CDR3. TCRdb re-analysed the multiplex PCR reads in MiXCR, keeping a single row per CDR3 protein. The data contain more than 150,000 distinct CDR3 sequences, about 15% of them singletons. Sequencing was done on a sample of blood. The origin of the receptors is a woman aged 50 to 65 with Graves' hyperthyroidism.

This clonotype has ten or more counts. The chain combines TRBV28 with TRBJ1-1; D gene unclear. The V gene lost 3 bases and the J gene lost 6 bases, with 5 bases spanning the gap. CDR3 length: 11 residues. Germline V gene data show CDR1 as MDHEN and CDR2 as SYDVKM. The CDR3 nucleotides are TGTGCCAGCAGTTTCCGGGCTGAAGCTTTCTTT. Translation gives CASSFRAEAFF.

As DNA, the CDR3 is TGCGCCAGCAGCCAAGTAGGGTACAAGGACAATGAGCAGTTCTTC. Amino acid sequence: CASSQVGYKDNEQFF. This sequence joins TRBV4-3 and TRBJ2-1; D is uncertain. CDR1 and CDR2 (germline): LGHNA, YSLEER. This CDR3 is 15 amino acids long. V was shortened by 1 base and J by 5 bases, with 12 bases between the two germline ends.

The J gene is TRBJ2-1, the V gene TRBV18; TRBD2 agrees at 7 bases. The germline V gene encodes CDR1 KGHSH and CDR2 LQKENI. J lost 7 bases, V lost 6 bases, and 12 bases had no gene match. The CDR3 is made up of 15 amino acids. DNA for the CDR3: TGTGCCAGCTCCCCGGCTCAGCGGGATGGGAATGAGCAGTTCTTC. This encodes CASSPAQRDGNEQFF. Complete variable domain (other parts from reference TRBV18 and TRBJ2-1): NAGVMQNPRHLVRRRGQEARLRCSPMKGHSHVYWYRQLPEEGLKFMVYLQKENIIDESGMPKERFSAEFPKEGPSILRIQQVVRGDSAAYFCASSPAQRDGNEQFFGPGTRLTVL.

There are many counts of this clonotype. This chain uses TRBV12-3 or TRBV12-4 with TRBJ1-5; D ambiguous. With 5 bases removed from V and 5 bases from J, the gap between germline ends came to 10 bases. CDR3 length equals 13 residues. CDR3 protein: CASSPQRDQPQHF. The CDR3 DNA follows: TGTGCCAGCAGTCCCCAGCGCGATCAGCCCCAGCATTTT.

The sample holds many counts of this clonotype. This rearrangement joins TRBV20-1 to TRBJ1-1, with a possible D match to TRBD1 (6 bases). Trimming took 6 bases from V and 2 from J, leaving 16 bases between them. This CDR3 contains 14 residues. CDR1 is DFQATT, CDR2 SNEGSKA, per germline (reference sequence). CDR3 protein: CSAPKGGLNTEAFF. The CDR3 nucleotides read TGCAGTGCACCCAAGGGGGGTCTTAACACTGAAGCTTTCTTT.

This clonotype was seen repeatedly, ten times or more. The gene calls are TRBV19 and TRBJ1-3; D not resolved. The germline V gene has CDR1 LNHDA and CDR2 SQIVND (reference sequence). Between the trimmed V and J ends, which lost 3 bases and 3 bases, there was a span of 18 bases. This CDR3 spans 17 amino acids. CDR3 DNA sequence: TGTGCCAGTAGTATCGGTCCCAGCGGGTTTGGTGGAAACACCATATATTTT. As protein: CASSIGPSGFGGNTIYF.

The V gene is TRBV28, the J gene TRBJ2-7, with unresolved D. This CDR3 region has 11 residues. Per germline, CDR1 MDHEN and CDR2 SYDVKM. Trimming left V 6 bases short and J 3 bases short, with 6 bases between. The CDR3 sequence is CASRNHYEQYF. The CDR3 nucleotides read TGTGCCAGCAGGAACCACTACGAGCAGTACTTC.

The table lists this clonotype with a few counts. V gene TRBV7-9 combines with J gene TRBJ2-2; 8 nucleotides match TRBD2. This CDR3 is 15 amino acids long. The germline V gene encodes CDR1 SEHNR and CDR2 FQNEAQ (reference sequence). V was pared by 5 bases and J by 2 bases, with 4 bases of the junction left unmatched. CDR3 nucleotides: TGTGCCAGCAGCCTCCGGGGGGGCAACACCGGGGAGCTGTTTTTT. Its translation is CASSLRGGNTGELFF.

This clonotype was seen at least ten times. V usage is TRBV20-1 and J usage is TRBJ1-1, with D possibly TRBD1 on 6 matching bases. Germline V lookup: CDR1 DFQATT, CDR2 SNEGSKA (reference sequence). The CDR3 loop spans 14 amino acids. Trimming shortened V by 5 bases and J by 7 bases, and 20 bases separated the two germline ends. CDR3 loop: CSAEFGEGGNEAFF. The CDR3 bases are TGCAGTGCTGAGTTCGGGGAAGGGGGAAATGAAGCTTTCTTT.

This clonotype was observed at least ten times. The chain couples TRBV6-1 to TRBJ2-3; tentatively, D is TRBD2 (5 bases). CDR3 length equals 14 residues. Germline V gene sequence: CDR1 MNHNS, CDR2 SASEGT. V lost 7 bases, J lost 4 bases, and 15 bases lay in between. The CDR3 sequence is CASMERVNADTQYF. DNA for the CDR3: TGTGCCAGCATGGAGAGGGTGAACGCAGATACGCAGTATTTT.

This sequence joins TRBV7-6 and TRBJ2-5; 10 bases are shared with TRBD2. V trimming: 5 bases; J trimming: 4 bases; junction bases outside the gene matches: 16. Germline V lookup: CDR1 SGHVS, CDR2 FNYEAQ. This CDR3 is 18 amino acids long. The chain's CDR3 is CASSPMGISGGAPETQYF. The CDR3 DNA follows: TGTGCCAGCAGCCCGATGGGGATCAGCGGGGGGGCCCCAGAGACCCAGTACTTC.

In its sample, this clonotype was seen a few times. This sequence joins TRBV13 and TRBJ2-7, with 12 positions matching TRBD2. V shed 5 bases, J shed 3 bases, and the junction held 8 bases outside the gene matches. This CDR3 is built from 16 residues. Germline-derived CDR1 and CDR2 are PRHDT and FYEKMQ (reference sequence). CDR3 sequence reads: CASSTRTSGVFYEQYF. DNA for the CDR3: TGTGCCAGCAGCACGCGGACTAGCGGGGTGTTCTACGAGCAGTACTTC.

At least ten counts were recorded for this clonotype. This chain uses TRBV5-1 with TRBJ1-5; the D is unclear. Germline assignment: CDR1 SGHRS and CDR2 YFSETQ. V lost 0 bases and J 4 bases, leaving 2 bases between the germline ends. The CDR3 has 12 amino acids. CDR3 bases: TGCGCCAGCAGCTTGGAAAATCAGCCCCAGCATTTT. It encodes CASSLENQPQHF.

This clonotype occurred many times. The rearrangement joins TRBV18 to TRBJ2-1; D could derive from TRBD1 or TRBD2 (5 bases each). There are 11 residues in the CDR3. CDR1 KGHSH and CDR2 LQKENI come from the germline V gene. Trimming left V 4 bases short and J 9 bases short, with 7 bases between. In DNA form, the CDR3 reads TGTGCCAGCTCACAGGGGAGTGAGCAGTTCTTC. Its protein is CASSQGSEQFF.

This clonotype is categorized as medium-sized. This sequence joins TRBV28 and TRBJ2-1; 11 bases map to TRBD1. The germline CDR1 and CDR2 sequences are MDHEN and SYDVKM. The V segment lost 5 bases and the J segment 2 bases; nucleotides outside the gene matches: 11. This CDR3 comprises 18 residues. The CDR3 DNA reads as TGTGCCAGCAGTCCCAGGGACAGGGGGTGGGGAACCTACAATGAGCAGTTCTTC. Protein product: CASSPRDRGWGTYNEQFF.

J is TRBJ1-1 and V is TRBV5-1; D ambiguous. Germline CDR1 reads SGHRS; CDR2 reads YFSETQ. The CDR3 contains 17 residues. Trimming removed 3 bases from V and 0 bases from J, with 18 bases in between. In DNA, the CDR3 is TGCGCCAGCAGCTGGATGGAGAGGGTGTCCATGAACACTGAAGCTTTCTTT. The encoded protein is CASSWMERVSMNTEAFF.

In this sample, this clonotype turned up a few times. The chain combines TRBV6-1 with TRBJ2-1; D gene uncertain. The CDR3 runs to 12 residues. In germline, CDR1 is MNHNS, CDR2 SASEGT. Trimming took off 5 bases at V and 7 bases at J, with 9 bases between the two ends. The CDR3 coding sequence is TGTGCCAGCAGTCGAGTCGAGAATGAGCAGTTCTTC. Translated, it gives CASSRVENEQFF.

This clonotype was observed many times. The chain couples TRBV7-2 to TRBJ1-6, with 9 bases that match TRBD1. The length of the CDR3 is 15 residues. V lost 5 bases, J lost 6 bases, and 5 bases stayed unmatched. Germline values: CDR1 SGHTA, CDR2 FQGNSA. CDR3 residues: CASSGTGWGNSPLHF. The DNA of the CDR3 is TGTGCCAGCAGCGGGACAGGGTGGGGTAATTCACCCCTCCACTTT.

This clonotype was seen many times. The chain combines TRBV10-3 with TRBJ1-5, with 7 bases matching TRBD1. The CDR3 runs to 16 residues. The trim removed 6 bases at V and 4 bases at J, leaving 12 bases unmatched. CDR1 is ENHRY and CDR2 is SYGVKD in the germline V gene. The CDR3 DNA reads TGTGCCATCAGCGATAGGGGGACAGCCGCTAATCAGCCCCAGCATTTT. It translates to CAISDRGTAANQPQHF.

This clonotype was observed many times. V gene TRBV29-1 combines with J gene TRBJ2-7, with 7 bases matching TRBD1. V shed 6 bases and J 2 bases; nucleotides not matched to a gene: 4. Per the germline V gene, CDR1 is SQVTM and CDR2 is ANQGSEA. The CDR3 has 12 amino acids. The CDR3 reads CSVGDRTYEQYF. The DNA of the CDR3 is TGCAGCGTGGGGGACAGAACCTACGAGCAGTACTTC.

This clonotype was picked up many times. This chain connects TRBV10-3 to TRBJ1-1, with 9 positions matching TRBD1. Trimming cost V 4 bases and J 4 bases; bases outside gene matches: 7. Germline V gene data show CDR1 as ENHRY and CDR2 as SYGVKD. The CDR3 is 15 residues long. The CDR3 loop is CAISARTGAVTEAFF. CDR3 DNA sequence: TGTGCCATCAGTGCGAGGACAGGGGCGGTCACTGAAGCTTTCTTT.

This clonotype was seen repeatedly, ten times or more. This chain joins TRBV7-8 and TRBJ1-4; D ambiguous. The CDR3 spans 13 residues. Germline assignment: CDR1 SGHVS and CDR2 FQNEAQ. V lost 5 bases and J 7 bases, leaving 11 bases between the germline ends. The CDR3 reads CASSLRVREKLFF. CDR3 DNA sequence: TGTGCCAGCAGCCTTAGGGTTCGTGAAAAACTGTTTTTT. The full variable domain, its missing parts supplied by reference TRBV7-8 and TRBJ1-4, is GAGVSQSPRYKVAKRGQDVALRCDPISGHVSLFWYQQALGQGPEFLTYFQNEAQLDKSGLPSDRFFAERPEGSVSTLKIQRTQQEDSAVYLCASSLRVREKLFFGSGTQLSVL.

This clonotype has ten or more counts. This rearrangement joins TRBV7-2 to TRBJ1-2, with TRBD1 matching over 12 bases. The CDR3 length is 15 residues. Trimming removed 8 bases from V and 8 bases from J; junction bases left unmatched: 12. CDR1 and CDR2 (germline): SGHTA, FQGNSA. DNA for the CDR3: TGTGCCAGCGGGGCCGCCGGGACAGGGGGCGTAGGCTACACCTTC. Translating it yields CASGAAGTGGVGYTF.

The table lists this clonotype with many counts. The rearrangement links TRBV20-1 to TRBJ1-1, with D perhaps TRBD1 (5 bases). This CDR3 region has 11 residues. In germline, CDR1 is DFQATT, CDR2 SNEGSKA (reference sequence). The germline V and J ends were trimmed by 8 bases and 4 bases, with 11 bases remaining between them. In nucleotides, the CDR3 is TGCAGTACCCAGGGCTTCACTGAAGCTTTCTTT. It specifies CSTQGFTEAFF.